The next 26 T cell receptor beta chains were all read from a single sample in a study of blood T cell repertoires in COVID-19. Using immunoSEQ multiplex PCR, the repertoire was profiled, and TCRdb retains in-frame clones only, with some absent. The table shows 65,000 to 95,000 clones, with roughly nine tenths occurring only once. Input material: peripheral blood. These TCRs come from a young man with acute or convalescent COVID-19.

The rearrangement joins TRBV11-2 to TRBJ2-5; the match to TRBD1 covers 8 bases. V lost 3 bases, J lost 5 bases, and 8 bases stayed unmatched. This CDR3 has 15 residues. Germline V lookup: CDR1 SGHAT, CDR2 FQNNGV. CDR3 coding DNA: TGTGCCAGCAGCTTTCAGGGGGCTCGTAGGGAGACCCAGTACTTC. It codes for CASSFQGARRETQYF.

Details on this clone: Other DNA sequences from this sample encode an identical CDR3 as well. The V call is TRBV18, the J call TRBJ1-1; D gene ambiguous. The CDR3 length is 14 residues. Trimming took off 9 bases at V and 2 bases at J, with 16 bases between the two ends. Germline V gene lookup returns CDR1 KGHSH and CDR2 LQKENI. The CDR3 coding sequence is TGTGCCAGTTCTCCCCAAGAGGGAAACACTGAAGCTTTCTTT. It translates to CASSPQEGNTEAFF.

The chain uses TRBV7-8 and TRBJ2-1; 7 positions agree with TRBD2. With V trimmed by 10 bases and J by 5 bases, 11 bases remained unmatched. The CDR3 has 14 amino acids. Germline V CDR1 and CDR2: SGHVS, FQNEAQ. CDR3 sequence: CATKLAENHNEQFF. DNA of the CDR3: TGTGCCACCAAGCTAGCGGAGAACCACAATGAGCAGTTCTTC.

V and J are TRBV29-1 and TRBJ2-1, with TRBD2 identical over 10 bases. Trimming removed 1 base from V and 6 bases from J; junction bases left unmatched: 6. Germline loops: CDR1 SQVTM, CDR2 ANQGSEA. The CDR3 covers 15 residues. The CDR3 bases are TGCAGCGTTGAAGTACTAGCGGGATGGTTCAATGAGCAGTTCTTC. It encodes CSVEVLAGWFNEQFF.

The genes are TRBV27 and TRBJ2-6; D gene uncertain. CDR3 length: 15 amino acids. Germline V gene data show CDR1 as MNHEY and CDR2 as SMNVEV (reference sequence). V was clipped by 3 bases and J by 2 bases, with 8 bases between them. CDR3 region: CASSLADTGANVLTF. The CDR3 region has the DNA TGTGCCAGCAGTTTGGCCGATACTGGGGCCAACGTCCTGACTTTC. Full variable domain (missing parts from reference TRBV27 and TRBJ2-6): EAQVTQNPRYLITVTGKKLTVTCSQNMNHEYMSWYRQDPGLGLRQIYYSMNVEVTDKGDVPEGYKVSRKEKRNFPLILESPSPNQTSLYFCASSLADTGANVLTFGAGSRLTVL.

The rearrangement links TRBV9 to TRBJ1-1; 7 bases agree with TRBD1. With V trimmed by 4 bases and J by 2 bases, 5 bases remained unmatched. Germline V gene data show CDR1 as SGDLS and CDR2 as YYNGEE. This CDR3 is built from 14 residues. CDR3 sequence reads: CASSMGQRNTEAFF. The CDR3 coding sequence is TGTGCCAGCAGCATGGGACAGCGAAACACTGAAGCTTTCTTT.

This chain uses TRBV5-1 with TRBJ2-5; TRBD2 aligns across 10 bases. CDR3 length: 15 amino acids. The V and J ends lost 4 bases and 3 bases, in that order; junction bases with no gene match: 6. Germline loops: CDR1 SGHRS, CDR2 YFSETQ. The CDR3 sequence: CASSPGLATEETQYF. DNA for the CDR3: TGCGCCAGCAGCCCGGGACTAGCGACCGAAGAGACCCAGTACTTC.

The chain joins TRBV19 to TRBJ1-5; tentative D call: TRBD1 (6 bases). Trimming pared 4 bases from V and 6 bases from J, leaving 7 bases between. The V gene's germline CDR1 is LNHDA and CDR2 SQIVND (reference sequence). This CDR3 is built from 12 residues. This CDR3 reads CASSRGGQPQHF. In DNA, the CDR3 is TGTGCCAGTAGTAGAGGGGGTCAGCCCCAGCATTTT. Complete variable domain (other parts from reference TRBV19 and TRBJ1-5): DGGITQSPKYLFRKEGQNVTLSCEQNLNHDAMYWYRQDPGQGLRLIYYSQIVNDFQKGDIAEGYSVSREKKESFPLTVTSAQKNPTAFYLCASSRGGQPQHFGDGTRLSIL.

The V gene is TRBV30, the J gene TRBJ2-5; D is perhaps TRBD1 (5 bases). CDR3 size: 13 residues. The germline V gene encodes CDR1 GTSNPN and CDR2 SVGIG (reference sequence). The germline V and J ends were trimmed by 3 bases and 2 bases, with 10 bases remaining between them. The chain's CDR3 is CAWSRQIQETQYF. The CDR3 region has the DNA TGTGCCTGGAGCAGACAGATTCAAGAGACCCAGTACTTC.

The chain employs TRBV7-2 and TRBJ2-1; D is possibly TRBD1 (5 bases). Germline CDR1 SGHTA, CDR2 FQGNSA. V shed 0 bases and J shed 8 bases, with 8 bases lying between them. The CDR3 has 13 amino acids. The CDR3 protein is CASSLASGYEQFF. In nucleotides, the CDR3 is TGTGCCAGCAGCTTAGCTTCAGGGTATGAGCAGTTCTTC.

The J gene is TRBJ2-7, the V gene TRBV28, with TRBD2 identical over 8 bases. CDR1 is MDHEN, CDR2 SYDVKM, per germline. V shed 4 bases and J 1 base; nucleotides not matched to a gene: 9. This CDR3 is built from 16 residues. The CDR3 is CASSWPTSGASYEQYF. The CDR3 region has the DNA TGTGCCAGCAGTTGGCCCACTAGCGGAGCGTCCTACGAGCAGTACTTC. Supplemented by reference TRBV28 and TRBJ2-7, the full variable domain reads DVKVTQSSRYLVKRTGEKVFLECVQDMDHENMFWYRQDPGLGLRLIYFSYDVKMKEKGDIPEGYSVSREKKERFSLILESASTNQTSMYLCASSWPTSGASYEQYFGPGTRLTVT.

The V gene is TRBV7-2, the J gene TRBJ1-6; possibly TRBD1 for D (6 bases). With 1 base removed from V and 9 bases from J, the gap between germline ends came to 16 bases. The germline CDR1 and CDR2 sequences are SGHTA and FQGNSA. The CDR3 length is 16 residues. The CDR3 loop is CASSLGGPGRGSPLHF. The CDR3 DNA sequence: TGTGCCAGCAGCTTAGGGGGGCCGGGGAGGGGTTCACCCCTCCACTTT.

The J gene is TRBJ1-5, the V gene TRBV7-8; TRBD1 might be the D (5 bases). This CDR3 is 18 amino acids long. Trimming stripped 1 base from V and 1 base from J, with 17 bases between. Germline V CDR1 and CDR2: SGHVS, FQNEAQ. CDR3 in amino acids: CASSLVAPIGASNQPQHF. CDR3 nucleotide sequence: TGTGCCAGCAGCTTAGTAGCCCCGATAGGGGCGAGCAATCAGCCCCAGCATTTT.

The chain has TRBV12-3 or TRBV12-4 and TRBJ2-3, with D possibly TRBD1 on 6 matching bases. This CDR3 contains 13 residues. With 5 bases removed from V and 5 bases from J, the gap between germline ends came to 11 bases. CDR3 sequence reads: CASSPQQGDTQYF. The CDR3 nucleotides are TGTGCCAGCAGTCCCCAACAGGGAGATACGCAGTATTTT.

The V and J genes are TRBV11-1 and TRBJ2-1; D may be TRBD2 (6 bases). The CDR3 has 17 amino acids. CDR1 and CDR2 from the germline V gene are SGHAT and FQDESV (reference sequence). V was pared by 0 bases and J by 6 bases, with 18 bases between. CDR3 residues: CASSLAGSGEWGNEQFF. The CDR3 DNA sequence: TGTGCCAGCAGCTTAGCAGGTTCGGGGGAATGGGGCAATGAGCAGTTCTTC.

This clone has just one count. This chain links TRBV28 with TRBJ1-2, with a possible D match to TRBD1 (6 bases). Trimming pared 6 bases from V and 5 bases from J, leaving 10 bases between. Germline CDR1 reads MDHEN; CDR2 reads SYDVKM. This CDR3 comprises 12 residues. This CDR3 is CASSQGRYGYTF. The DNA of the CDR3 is TGTGCCAGCAGCCAGGGGCGGTATGGCTACACCTTC.

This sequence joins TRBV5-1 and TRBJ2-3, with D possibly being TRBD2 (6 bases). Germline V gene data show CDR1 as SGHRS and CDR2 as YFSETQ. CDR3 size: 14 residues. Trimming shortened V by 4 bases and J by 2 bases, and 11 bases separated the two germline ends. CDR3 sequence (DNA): TGCGCCAGCAGCGGAGGGACTTACACAGATACGCAGTATTTT. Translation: CASSGGTYTDTQYF.

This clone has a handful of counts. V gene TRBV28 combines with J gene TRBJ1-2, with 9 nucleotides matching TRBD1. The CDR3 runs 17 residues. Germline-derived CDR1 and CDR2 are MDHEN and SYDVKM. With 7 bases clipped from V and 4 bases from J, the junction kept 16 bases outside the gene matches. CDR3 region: CASTLGGQGIRSYGYTF. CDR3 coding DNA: TGTGCCAGCACCCTGGGAGGACAGGGGATTAGGTCCTATGGCTACACCTTC.

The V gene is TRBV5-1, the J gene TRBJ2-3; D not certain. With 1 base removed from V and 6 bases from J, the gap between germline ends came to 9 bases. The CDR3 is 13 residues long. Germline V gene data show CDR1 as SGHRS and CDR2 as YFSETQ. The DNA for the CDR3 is TGCGCCAGCAGCTTGTTTTGGGCGGATACGCAGTATTTT. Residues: CASSLFWADTQYF.

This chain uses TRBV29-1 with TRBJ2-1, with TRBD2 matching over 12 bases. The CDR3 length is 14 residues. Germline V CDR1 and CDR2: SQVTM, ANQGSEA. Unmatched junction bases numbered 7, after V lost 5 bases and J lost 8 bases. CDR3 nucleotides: TGCAGCGTTCTAGCGGGAGGGCCTTTGTATGAGCAGTTCTTC. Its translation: CSVLAGGPLYEQFF.

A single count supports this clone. CDR3 region: CASSIRGRTSGANVLTF. The CDR3 bases are TGTGCCAGTAGTATAAGGGGGCGGACCTCTGGGGCCAACGTCCTGACTTTC. This chain links TRBV19 with TRBJ2-6; 7 bases map to TRBD1. V shed 2 bases and J 0 bases; nucleotides not matched to a gene: 4. CDR1 and CDR2 (germline): LNHDA, SQIVND (reference sequence). The length of the CDR3 is 17 residues.

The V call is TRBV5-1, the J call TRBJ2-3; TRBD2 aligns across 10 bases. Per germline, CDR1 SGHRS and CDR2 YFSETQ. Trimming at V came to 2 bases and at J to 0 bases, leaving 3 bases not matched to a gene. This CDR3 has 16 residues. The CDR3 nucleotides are TGCGCCAGCAGCTTAGGACTAGCGGTTAGCACAGATACGCAGTATTTT. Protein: CASSLGLAVSTDTQYF.

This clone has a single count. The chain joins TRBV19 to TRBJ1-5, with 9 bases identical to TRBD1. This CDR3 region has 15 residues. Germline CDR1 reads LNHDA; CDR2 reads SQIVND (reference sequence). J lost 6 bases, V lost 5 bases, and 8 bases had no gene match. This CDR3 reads CASSQPGQGGQPQHF. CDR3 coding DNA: TGTGCCAGTAGTCAACCGGGACAGGGAGGTCAGCCCCAGCATTTT.

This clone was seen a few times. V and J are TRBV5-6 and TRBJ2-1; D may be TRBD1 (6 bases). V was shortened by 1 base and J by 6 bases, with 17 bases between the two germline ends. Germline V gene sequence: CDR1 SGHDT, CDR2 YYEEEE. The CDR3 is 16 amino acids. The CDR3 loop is CASSLSLREGGNEQFF. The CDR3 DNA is TGTGCCAGCAGCTTGAGTTTGAGGGAAGGGGGCAATGAGCAGTTCTTC.

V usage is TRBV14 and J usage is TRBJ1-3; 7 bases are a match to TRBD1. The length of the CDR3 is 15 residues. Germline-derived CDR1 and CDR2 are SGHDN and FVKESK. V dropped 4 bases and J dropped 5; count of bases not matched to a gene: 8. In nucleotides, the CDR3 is TGTGCCAGCAGCCGGGGGACAGCTCGCAGAAACACCATATATTTT. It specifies CASSRGTARRNTIYF.

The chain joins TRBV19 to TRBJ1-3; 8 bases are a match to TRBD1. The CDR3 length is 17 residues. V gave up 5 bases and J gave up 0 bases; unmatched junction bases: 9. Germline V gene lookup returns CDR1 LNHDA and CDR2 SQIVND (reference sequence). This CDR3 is CASSPWTGSTSGNTIYF. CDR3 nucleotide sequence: TGTGCCAGTAGTCCCTGGACAGGGAGTACCTCTGGAAACACCATATATTTT.